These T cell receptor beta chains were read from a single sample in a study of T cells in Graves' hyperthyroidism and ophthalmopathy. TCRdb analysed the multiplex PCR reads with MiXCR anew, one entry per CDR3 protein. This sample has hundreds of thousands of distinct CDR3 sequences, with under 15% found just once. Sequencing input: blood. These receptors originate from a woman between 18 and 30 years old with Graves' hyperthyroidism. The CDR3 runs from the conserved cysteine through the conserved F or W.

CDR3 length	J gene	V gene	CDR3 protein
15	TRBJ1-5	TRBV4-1	CASSQEVVGGSPQHF
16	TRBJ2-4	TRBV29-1	CSVEEGGLEAKNIQYF
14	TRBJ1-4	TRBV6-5	CASSSTVYNEKLFF
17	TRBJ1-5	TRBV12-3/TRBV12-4	CASSSEARGNLNQPQHF
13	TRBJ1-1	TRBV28	CASSRTVDTEAFF
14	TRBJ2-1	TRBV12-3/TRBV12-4	CASSLEDLYNEQFF
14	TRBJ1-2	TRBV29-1	CSARTGQDRYGYTF
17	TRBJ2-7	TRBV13	CASSFLHGQGLSYEQYF
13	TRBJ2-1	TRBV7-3	CASSLEAANEQFF
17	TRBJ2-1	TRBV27	CASSSGGGGRPYNEQFF
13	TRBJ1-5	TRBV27	CASSLSRNQPQHF
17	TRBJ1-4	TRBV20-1	CSARGTGEYGADEKLFF
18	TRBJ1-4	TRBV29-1	CSVEDPGTGVGTNEKLFF
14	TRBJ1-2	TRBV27	CASSLSPGGYGYTF
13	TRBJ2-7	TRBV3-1	CASSQAGGYEQYF
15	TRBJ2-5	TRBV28	CASSLRVDGSETQYF
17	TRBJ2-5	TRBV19	CASSPKAGGLSKETQYF
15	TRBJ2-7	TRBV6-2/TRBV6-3	CASRYTIGLAGEQYF
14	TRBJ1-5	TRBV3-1	CASSRDRVGQPQHF
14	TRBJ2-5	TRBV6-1	CASRKRGYQETQYF
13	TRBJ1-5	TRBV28	CASSSDGDQPQHF
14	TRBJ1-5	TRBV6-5	CASSYSKGNQPQHF
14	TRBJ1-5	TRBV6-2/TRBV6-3	CASSRQGSNQPQHF
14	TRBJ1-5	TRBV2	CASKVDEMNQPQHF
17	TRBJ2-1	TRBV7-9	CASSFALTSGVYNEQFF
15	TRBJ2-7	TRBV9	CAGSIGGANSYEQYF
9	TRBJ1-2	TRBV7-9	CASSPRGTF
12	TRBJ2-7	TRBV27	CASRIGPYEQYF
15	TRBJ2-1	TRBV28	CASRDLGRGVDEQFF
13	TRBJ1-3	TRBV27	CASSSRLENTIYF
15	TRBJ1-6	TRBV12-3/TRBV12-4	CASSAGTGNNSPLHF